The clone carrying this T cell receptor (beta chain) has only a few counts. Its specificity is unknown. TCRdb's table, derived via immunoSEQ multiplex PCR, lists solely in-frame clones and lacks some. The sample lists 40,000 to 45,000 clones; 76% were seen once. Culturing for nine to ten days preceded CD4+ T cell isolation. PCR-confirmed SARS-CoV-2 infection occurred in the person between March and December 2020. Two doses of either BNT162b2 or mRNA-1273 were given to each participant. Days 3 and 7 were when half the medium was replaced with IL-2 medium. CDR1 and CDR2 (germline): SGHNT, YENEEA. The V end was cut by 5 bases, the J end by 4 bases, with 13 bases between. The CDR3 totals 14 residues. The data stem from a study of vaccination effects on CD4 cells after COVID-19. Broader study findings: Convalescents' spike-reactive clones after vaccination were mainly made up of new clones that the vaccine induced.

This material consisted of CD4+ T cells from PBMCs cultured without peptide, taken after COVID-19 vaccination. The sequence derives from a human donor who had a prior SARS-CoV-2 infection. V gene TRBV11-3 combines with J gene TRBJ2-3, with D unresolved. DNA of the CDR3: TGTGCCAGCAGCCCCCGACGCGGCCCAGATACGCAGTATTTT. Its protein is CASSPRRGPDTQYF. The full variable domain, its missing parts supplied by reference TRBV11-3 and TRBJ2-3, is EAGVVQSPRYKIIEKKQPVAFWCNPISGHNTLYWYLQNLGQGPELLIRYENEEAVDDSQLPKDRFSAERLKGVDSTLKIQPAELGDSAVYLCASSPRRGPDTQYFGPGTRLTVL.